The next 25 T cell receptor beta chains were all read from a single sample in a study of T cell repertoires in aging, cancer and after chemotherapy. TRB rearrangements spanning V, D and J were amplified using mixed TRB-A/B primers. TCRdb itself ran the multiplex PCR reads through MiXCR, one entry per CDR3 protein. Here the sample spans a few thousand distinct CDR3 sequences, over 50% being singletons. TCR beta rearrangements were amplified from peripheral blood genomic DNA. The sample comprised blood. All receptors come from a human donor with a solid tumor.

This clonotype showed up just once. CDR3 nucleotide sequence: TGTGCCAGCAGCCAAGCATCAGGGGGAAACTATGGCTACACCTTC. It encodes CASSQASGGNYGYTF. The chain has TRBV14 and TRBJ1-2, with TRBD1 matching over 7 bases. Germline lookup yields CDR1 SGHDN and CDR2 FVKESK. With V trimmed by 1 base and J by 2 bases, 4 bases remained unmatched. The CDR3 has 15 amino acids.

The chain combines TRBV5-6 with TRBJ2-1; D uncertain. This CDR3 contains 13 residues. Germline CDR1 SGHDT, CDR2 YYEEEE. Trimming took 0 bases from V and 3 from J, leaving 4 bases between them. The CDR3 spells CASSLGGYNEQFF. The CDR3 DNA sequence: TGTGCCAGCAGCTTGGGAGGCTACAATGAGCAGTTCTTC.

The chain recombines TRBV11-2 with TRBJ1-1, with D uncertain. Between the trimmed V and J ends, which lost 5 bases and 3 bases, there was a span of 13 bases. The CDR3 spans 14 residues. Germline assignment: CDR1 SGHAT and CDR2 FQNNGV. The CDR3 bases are TGTGCCAGCAGCCCCTGGAGGGTTGACACTGAAGCTTTCTTT. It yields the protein CASSPWRVDTEAFF.

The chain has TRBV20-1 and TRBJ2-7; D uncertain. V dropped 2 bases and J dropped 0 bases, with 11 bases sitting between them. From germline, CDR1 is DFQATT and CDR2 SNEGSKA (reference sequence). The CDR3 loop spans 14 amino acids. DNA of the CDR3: TGCAGTGCTAGAAGGCAGGCTAACTCCTACGAGCAGTACTTC. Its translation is CSARRQANSYEQYF.

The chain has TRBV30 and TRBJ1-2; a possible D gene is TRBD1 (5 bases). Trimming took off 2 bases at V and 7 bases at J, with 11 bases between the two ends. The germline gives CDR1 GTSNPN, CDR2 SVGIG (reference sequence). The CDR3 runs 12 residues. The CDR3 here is CAWSRDVSGYTF. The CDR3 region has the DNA TGTGCCTGGAGTCGGGACGTGTCTGGCTACACCTTC.

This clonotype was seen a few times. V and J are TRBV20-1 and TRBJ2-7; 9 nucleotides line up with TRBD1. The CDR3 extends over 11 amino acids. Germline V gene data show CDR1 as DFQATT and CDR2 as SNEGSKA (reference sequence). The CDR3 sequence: CRDRGSYEQYF. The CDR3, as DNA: TGCAGGGACAGGGGCTCCTACGAGCAGTACTTC.

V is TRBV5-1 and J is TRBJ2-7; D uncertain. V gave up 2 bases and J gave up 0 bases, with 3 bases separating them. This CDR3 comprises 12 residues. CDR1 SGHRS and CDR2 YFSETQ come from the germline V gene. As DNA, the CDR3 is TGCGCCAGCAGCTTCTCCTCCTACGAGCAGTACTTC. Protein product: CASSFSSYEQYF.

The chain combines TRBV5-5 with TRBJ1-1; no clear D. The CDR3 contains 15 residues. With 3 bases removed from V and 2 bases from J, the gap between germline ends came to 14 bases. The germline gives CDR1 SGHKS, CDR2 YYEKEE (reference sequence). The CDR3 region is CASSSRLGSNTEAFF. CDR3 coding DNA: TGTGCCAGCAGCTCTCGACTCGGATCAAACACTGAAGCTTTCTTT.

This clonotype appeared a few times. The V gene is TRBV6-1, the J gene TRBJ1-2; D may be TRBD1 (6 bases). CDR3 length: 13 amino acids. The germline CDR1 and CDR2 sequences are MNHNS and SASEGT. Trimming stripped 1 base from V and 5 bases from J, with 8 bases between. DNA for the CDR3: TGTGCCAGCAGTGAAGGAGGGGGTTATGGCTACACCTTC. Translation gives CASSEGGGYGYTF.

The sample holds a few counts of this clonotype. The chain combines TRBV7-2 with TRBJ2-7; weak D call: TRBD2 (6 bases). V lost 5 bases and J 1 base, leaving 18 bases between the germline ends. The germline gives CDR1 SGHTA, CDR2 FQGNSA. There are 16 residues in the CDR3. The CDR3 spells CASSPKGGSRSYEQYF. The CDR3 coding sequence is TGTGCCAGCAGCCCGAAGGGAGGATCTAGATCCTACGAGCAGTACTTC.

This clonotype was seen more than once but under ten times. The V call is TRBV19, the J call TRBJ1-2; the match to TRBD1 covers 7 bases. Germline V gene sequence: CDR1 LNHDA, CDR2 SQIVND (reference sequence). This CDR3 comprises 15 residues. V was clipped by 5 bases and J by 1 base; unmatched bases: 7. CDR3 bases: TGTGCCAGTAGTCTTCAAACAGGGGATAACTATGGCTACACCTTC. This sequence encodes CASSLQTGDNYGYTF. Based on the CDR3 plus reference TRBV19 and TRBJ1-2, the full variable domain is DGGITQSPKYLFRKEGQNVTLSCEQNLNHDAMYWYRQDPGQGLRLIYYSQIVNDFQKGDIAEGYSVSREKKESFPLTVTSAQKNPTAFYLCASSLQTGDNYGYTFGSGTRLTVV.

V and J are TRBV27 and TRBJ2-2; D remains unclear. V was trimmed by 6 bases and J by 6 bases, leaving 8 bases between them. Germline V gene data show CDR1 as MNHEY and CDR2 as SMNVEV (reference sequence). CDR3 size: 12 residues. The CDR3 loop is CASSRWAGELFF. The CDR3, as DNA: TGTGCCAGCAGCCGGTGGGCCGGGGAGCTGTTTTTT.

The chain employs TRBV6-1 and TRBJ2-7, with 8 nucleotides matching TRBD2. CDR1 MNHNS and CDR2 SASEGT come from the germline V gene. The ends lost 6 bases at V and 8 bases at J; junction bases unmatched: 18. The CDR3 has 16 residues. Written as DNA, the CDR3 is TGTGCCAGCAGCCCCTCGAGCGGGGGCCTTTGGTCGAAGCAGTACTTC. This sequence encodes CASSPSSGGLWSKQYF.

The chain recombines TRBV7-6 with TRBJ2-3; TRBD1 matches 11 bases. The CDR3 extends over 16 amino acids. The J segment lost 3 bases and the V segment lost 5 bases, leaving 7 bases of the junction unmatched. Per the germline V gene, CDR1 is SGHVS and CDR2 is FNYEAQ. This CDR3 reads CASSIRGQGATDTQYF. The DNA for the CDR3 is TGTGCCAGCAGCATCCGCGGACAGGGGGCTACAGATACGCAGTATTTT.

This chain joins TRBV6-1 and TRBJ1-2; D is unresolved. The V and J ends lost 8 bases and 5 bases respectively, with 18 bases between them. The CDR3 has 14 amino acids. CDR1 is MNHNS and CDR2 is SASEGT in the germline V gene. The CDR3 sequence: CASLNTNGAYGYTF. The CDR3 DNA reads TGTGCCAGCCTCAACACAAACGGAGCATATGGCTACACCTTC.

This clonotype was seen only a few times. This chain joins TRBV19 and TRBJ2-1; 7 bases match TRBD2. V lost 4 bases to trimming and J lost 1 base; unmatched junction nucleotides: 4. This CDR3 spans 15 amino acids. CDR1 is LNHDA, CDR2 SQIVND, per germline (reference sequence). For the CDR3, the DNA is TGTGCCAGTAGTAGCTCCGGGGGGTCCTACAATGAGCAGTTCTTC. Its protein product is CASSSSGGSYNEQFF.

CDR3 in amino acids: CASSYEGNSPLHF. In DNA, the CDR3 is TGTGCCAGCAGTTACGAGGGGAATTCACCCCTCCACTTT. V usage is TRBV27 and J usage is TRBJ1-6; TRBD1 is a possible D gene (5 bases). The germline gives CDR1 MNHEY, CDR2 SMNVEV (reference sequence). This CDR3 has 13 amino acids. V was pared by 4 bases and J by 7 bases, with 8 bases between.

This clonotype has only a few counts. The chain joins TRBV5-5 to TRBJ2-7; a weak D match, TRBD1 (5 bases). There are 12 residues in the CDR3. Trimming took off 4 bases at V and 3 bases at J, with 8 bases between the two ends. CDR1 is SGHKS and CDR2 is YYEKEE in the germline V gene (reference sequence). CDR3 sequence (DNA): TGTGCCAGCAGCCCGACAGACTACGAGCAGTACTTC. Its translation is CASSPTDYEQYF. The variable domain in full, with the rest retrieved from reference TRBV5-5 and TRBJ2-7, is DAGVTQSPTHLIKTRGQQVTLRCSPISGHKSVSWYQQVLGQGPQFIFQYYEKEERGRGNFPDRFSARQFPNYSSELNVNALLLGDSALYLCASSPTDYEQYFGPGTRLTVT.

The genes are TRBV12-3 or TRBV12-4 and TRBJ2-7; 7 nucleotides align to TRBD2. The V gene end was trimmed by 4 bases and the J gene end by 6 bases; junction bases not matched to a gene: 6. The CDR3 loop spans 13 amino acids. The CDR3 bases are TGTGCCAGCAGTTGGGGGGGGACCCGCGAGCAGTACTTC. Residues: CASSWGGTREQYF.

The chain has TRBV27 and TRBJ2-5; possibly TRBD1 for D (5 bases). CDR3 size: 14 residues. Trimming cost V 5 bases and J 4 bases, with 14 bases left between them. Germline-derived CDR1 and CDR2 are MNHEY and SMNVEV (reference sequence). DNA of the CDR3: TGTGCCAGCAGTCACCCAGGGTTCGGAGAGACCCAGTACTTC. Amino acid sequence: CASSHPGFGETQYF.

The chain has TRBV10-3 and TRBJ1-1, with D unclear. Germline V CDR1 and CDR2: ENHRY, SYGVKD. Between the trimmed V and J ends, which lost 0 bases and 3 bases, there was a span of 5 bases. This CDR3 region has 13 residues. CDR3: CAISESTDTEAFF. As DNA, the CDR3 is TGTGCCATCAGTGAGTCGACGGACACTGAAGCTTTCTTT.

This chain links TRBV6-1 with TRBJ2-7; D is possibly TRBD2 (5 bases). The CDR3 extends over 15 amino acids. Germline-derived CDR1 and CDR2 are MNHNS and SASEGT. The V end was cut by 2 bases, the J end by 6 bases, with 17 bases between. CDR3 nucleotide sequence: TGTGCCAGCAGTGAATACCATCCCTTTGGGAGCGAGCAGTACTTC. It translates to CASSEYHPFGSEQYF.

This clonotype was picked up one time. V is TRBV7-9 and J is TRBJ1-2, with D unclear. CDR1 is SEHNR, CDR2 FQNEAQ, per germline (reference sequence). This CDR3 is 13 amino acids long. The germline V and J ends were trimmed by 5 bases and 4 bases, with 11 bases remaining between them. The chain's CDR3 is CASSTTPSYGYTF. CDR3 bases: TGTGCCAGCAGCACCACCCCGAGCTATGGCTACACCTTC. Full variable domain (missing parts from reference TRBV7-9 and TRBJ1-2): DTGVSQNPRHKITKRGQNVTFRCDPISEHNRLYWYRQTLGQGPEFLTYFQNEAQLEKSRLLSDRFSAERPKGSFSTLEIQRTEQGDSAMYLCASSTTPSYGYTFGSGTRLTVV.

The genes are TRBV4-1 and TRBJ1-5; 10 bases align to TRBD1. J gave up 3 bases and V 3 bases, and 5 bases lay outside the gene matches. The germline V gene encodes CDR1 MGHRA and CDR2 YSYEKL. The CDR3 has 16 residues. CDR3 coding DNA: TGCGCCAGCAGCCACCGGACAGGGGGGGACAATCAGCCCCAGCATTTT. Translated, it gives CASSHRTGGDNQPQHF.

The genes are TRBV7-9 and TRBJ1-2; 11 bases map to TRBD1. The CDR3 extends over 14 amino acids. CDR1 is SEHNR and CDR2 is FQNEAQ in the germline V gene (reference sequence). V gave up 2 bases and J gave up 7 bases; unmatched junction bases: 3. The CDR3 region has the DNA TGTGCCAGCAGCTTAATGGGGACAGGGGGTGGCTACACCTTC. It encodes CASSLMGTGGGYTF.